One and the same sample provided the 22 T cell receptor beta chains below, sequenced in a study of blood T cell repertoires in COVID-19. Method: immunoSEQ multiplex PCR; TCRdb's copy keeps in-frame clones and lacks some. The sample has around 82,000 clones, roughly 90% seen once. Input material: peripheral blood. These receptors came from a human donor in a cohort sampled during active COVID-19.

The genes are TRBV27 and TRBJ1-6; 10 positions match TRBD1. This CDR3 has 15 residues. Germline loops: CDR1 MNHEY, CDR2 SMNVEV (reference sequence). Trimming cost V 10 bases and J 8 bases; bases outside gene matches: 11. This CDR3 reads CATSSGGQGHSPLHF. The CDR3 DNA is TGTGCCACCTCGTCCGGGGGACAGGGGCATTCACCCCTCCACTTT.

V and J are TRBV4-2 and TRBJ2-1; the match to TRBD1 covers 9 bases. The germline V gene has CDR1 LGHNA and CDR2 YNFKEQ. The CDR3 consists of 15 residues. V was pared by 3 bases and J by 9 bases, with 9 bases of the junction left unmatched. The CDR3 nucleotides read TGTGCCAGCAGCCAGGGGGACAGGGACCAGGGTGAGCAGTTCTTC. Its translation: CASSQGDRDQGEQFF.

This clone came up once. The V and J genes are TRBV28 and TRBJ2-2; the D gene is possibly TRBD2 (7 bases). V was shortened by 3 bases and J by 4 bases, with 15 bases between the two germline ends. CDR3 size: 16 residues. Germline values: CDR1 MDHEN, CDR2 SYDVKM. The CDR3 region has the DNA TGTGCCAGCAGTTTGGGGGCGGGGGCCGGCACCGGGGAGCTGTTTTTT. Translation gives CASSLGAGAGTGELFF.

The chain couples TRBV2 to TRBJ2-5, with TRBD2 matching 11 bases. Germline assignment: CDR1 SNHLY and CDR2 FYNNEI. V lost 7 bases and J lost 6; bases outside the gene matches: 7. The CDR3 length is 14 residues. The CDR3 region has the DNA TGTGCCAGCAATAGCGGGGGGGCCGCGAAGACCCAGTACTTC. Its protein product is CASNSGGAAKTQYF.

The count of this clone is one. The CDR3 DNA reads TGCGCCAGCAGCTTGGCCGTCTCACTGGGACAGAATTACAATGAGCAGTTCTTC. Amino acid sequence: CASSLAVSLGQNYNEQFF. The V and J genes are TRBV5-1 and TRBJ2-1, with 7 nucleotides matching TRBD1. The CDR3 consists of 18 residues. The germline CDR1 and CDR2 sequences are SGHRS and YFSETQ. Trimming removed 0 bases from V and 4 bases from J; junction bases left unmatched: 13. The full variable domain, its missing parts supplied by reference TRBV5-1 and TRBJ2-1, is KAGVTQTPRYLIKTRGQQVTLSCSPISGHRSVSWYQQTPGQGLQFLFEYFSETQRNKGNFPGRFSGRQFSNSRSEMNVSTLELGDSALYLCASSLAVSLGQNYNEQFFGPGTRLTVL.

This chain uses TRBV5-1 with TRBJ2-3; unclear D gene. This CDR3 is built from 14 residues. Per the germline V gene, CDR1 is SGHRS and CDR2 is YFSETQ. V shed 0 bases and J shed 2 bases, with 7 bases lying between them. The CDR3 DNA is TGCGCCAGCAGCTTGGCTGGAGACACAGATACGCAGTATTTT. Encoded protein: CASSLAGDTDTQYF.

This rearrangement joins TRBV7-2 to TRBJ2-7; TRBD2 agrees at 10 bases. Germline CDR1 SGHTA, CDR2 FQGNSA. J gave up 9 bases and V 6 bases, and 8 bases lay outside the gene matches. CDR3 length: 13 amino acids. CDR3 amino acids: CASRPASGGVQYF. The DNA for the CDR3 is TGTGCCAGCAGACCGGCTAGCGGGGGTGTGCAGTACTTC.

The CDR3 loop is CASGGMRNYGYTF. The DNA for the CDR3 is TGTGCCAGCGGGGGGATGCGGAACTATGGCTACACCTTC. This chain connects TRBV6-5 to TRBJ1-2; TRBD1 might be the D (5 bases). CDR1 and CDR2 from the germline V gene are MNHEY and SVGAGI. CDR3 length equals 13 residues. Trimming shortened V by 8 bases and J by 2 bases, and 12 bases separated the two germline ends.

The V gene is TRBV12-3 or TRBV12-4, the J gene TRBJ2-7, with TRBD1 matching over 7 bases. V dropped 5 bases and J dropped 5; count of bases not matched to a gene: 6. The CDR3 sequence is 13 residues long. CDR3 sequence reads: CASSDLGGHEQYF. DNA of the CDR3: TGTGCCAGCAGTGACTTAGGGGGCCACGAGCAGTACTTC.

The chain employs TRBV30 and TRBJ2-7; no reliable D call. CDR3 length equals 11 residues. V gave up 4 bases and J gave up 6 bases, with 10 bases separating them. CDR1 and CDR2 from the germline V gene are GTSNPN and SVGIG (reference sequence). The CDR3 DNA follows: TGTGCCTGGACCTACCCGGGCGAGCAGTACTTC. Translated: CAWTYPGEQYF.

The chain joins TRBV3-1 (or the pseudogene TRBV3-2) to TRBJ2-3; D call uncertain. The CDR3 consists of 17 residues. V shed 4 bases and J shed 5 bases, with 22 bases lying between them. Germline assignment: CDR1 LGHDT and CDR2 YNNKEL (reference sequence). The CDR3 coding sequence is TGTGCCAGCAGCCGCCCGACCCAGACTGGCGCTTTAGATACGCAGTATTTT. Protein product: CASSRPTQTGALDTQYF.

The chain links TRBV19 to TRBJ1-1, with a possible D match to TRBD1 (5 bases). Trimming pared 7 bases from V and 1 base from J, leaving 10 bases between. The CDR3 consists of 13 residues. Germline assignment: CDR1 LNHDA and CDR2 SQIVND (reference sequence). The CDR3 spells CASTPGWNTEAFF. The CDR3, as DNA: TGTGCCAGTACACCAGGGTGGAACACTGAAGCTTTCTTT. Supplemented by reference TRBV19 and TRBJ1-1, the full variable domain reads DGGITQSPKYLFRKEGQNVTLSCEQNLNHDAMYWYRQDPGQGLRLIYYSQIVNDFQKGDIAEGYSVSREKKESFPLTVTSAQKNPTAFYLCASTPGWNTEAFFGQGTRLTVV.

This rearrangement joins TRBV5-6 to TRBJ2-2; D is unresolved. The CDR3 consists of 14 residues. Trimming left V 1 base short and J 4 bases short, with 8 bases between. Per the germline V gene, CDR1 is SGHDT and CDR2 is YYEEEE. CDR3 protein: CASSLMASTGELFF. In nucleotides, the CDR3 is TGTGCCAGCAGCTTGATGGCCTCCACCGGGGAGCTGTTTTTT.

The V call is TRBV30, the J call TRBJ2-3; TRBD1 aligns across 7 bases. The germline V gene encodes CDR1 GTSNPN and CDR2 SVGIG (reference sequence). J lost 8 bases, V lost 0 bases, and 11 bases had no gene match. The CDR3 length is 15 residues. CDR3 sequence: CAWSVMGQLSATQYF. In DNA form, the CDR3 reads TGTGCCTGGAGTGTCATGGGACAGCTCTCAGCTACGCAGTATTTT.

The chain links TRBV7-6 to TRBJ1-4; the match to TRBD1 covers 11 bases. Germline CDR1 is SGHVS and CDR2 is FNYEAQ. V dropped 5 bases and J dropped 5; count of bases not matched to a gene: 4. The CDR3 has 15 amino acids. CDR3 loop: CASSNRDRGNEKLFF. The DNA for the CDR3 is TGTGCCAGCAGCAACCGGGACAGGGGGAATGAAAAACTGTTTTTT.

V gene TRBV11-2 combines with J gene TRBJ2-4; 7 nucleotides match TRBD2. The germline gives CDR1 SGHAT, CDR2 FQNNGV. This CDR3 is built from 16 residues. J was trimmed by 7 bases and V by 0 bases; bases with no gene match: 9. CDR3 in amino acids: CASSLDSTGGGNIQYF. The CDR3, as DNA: TGTGCCAGCAGCTTAGATTCAACGGGGGGAGGGAACATTCAGTACTTC.

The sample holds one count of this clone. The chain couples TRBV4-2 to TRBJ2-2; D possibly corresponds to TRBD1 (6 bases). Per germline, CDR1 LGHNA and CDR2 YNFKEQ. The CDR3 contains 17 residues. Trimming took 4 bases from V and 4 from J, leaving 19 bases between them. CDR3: CASSLRTQGRSTGELFF. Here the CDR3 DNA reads TGTGCCAGCAGCCTCCGGACGCAGGGGCGAAGCACCGGGGAGCTGTTTTTT.

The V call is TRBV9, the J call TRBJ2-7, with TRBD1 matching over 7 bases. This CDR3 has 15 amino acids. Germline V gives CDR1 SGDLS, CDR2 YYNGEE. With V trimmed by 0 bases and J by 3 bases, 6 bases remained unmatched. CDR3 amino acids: CASSVATGEFYEQYF. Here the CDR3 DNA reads TGTGCCAGCAGCGTAGCTACAGGGGAATTCTACGAGCAGTACTTC.

The CDR3 sequence is CASSIGLADTDTQYF. DNA for the CDR3: TGTGCCAGTAGTATCGGTTTAGCGGACACAGATACGCAGTATTTT. The rearrangement links TRBV19 to TRBJ2-3; tentatively, D is TRBD2 (6 bases). V was clipped by 3 bases and J by 2 bases, with 12 bases between them. The length of the CDR3 is 15 residues. Germline V gene data show CDR1 as LNHDA and CDR2 as SQIVND (reference sequence).

CDR3 sequence (DNA): TGTGCCAGCAGCTTAGAAGCTCCAAAACTGTTTTTT. It translates to CASSLEAPKLFF. V and J are TRBV7-2 and TRBJ1-4; no reliable D call. The CDR3 sequence is 12 residues long. CDR1 and CDR2 from the germline V gene are SGHTA and FQGNSA. The V gene lost 1 base and the J gene lost 10 bases, with 7 bases spanning the gap.

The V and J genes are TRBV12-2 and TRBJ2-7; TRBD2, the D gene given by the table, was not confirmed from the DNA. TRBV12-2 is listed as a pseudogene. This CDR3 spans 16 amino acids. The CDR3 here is CASRPRGRGGSTQQYF. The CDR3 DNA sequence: TGTGCAAGTCGTCCCCGGGGGCGCGGGGGTTCCACACAGCAGTACTTC.

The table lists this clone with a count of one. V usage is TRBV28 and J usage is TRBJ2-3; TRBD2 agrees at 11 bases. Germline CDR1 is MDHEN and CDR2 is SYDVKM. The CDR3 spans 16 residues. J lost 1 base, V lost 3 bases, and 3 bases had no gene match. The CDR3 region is CASSFIAGGRTDTQYF. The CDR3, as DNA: TGTGCCAGCAGTTTCATAGCGGGGGGGCGCACAGATACGCAGTATTTT.